One sample yielded the 9 T cell receptor beta chains listed below, sequenced in a study of CD8 T cells in Susac syndrome. RNA in amounts of about 0.5 to 1 ug was reverse transcribed with random hexamers. TCRdb re-called the immunoSEQ multiplex PCR reads through MiXCR, storing one row per CDR3 protein. The data contain some 300,000 distinct CDR3 sequences, roughly 85% of them singletons. Sequences were obtained from CD8+ T cells from PBMCs. The source of these receptors is a human donor with multiple sclerosis.

J is TRBJ2-7 and V is TRBV5-1; possibly TRBD1 or TRBD2 for D (7 bases each). This CDR3 has 17 residues. Germline V gene sequence: CDR1 SGHRS, CDR2 YFSETQ. Trimming left V 5 bases short and J 1 base short, with 22 bases between. The CDR3 sequence is CASRPPQGGVWSYEQYF. The DNA for the CDR3 is TGCGCCAGCAGGCCACCCCAGGGGGGGGTATGGTCCTACGAGCAGTACTTC.

The rearrangement uses TRBV7-9 and TRBJ2-2; D unclear. This CDR3 region has 15 residues. V lost 5 bases and J 5 bases, leaving 15 bases between the germline ends. Germline CDR1 reads SEHNR; CDR2 reads FQNEAQ (reference sequence). The CDR3 DNA is TGTGCCAGCAGCCATAGGACCCCATGGACCGGGGAGCTGTTTTTT. Its protein product is CASSHRTPWTGELFF. Supplemented by reference TRBV7-9 and TRBJ2-2, the full variable domain reads DTGVSQNPRHKITKRGQNVTFRCDPISEHNRLYWYRQTLGQGPEFLTYFQNEAQLEKSRLLSDRFSAERPKGSFSTLEIQRTEQGDSAMYLCASSHRTPWTGELFFGEGSRLTVL.

The V call is TRBV20-1, the J call TRBJ2-7, with TRBD2 identical over 10 bases. Germline lookup yields CDR1 DFQATT and CDR2 SNEGSKA (reference sequence). Germline trimming cut 1 base from V and 0 bases from J; bases unmatched to any gene: 6. This CDR3 is 16 amino acids long. The CDR3 DNA follows: TGCAGTGCTAGAGCTCCTAGCGGGGGACCCTCCTACGAGCAGTACTTC. Its protein product is CSARAPSGGPSYEQYF.

V and J are TRBV7-9 and TRBJ2-7; no reliable D call. The CDR3 consists of 15 residues. V was pared by 1 base and J by 2 bases, with 12 bases between. The germline V gene has CDR1 SEHNR and CDR2 FQNEAQ (reference sequence). The CDR3 loop is CASSLGLTTPYEQYF. The CDR3, as DNA: TGTGCCAGCAGCTTAGGTCTAACCACCCCCTACGAGCAGTACTTC.

This chain links TRBV28 with TRBJ1-3; D is ambiguous. V lost 2 bases and J 4 bases, leaving 12 bases between the germline ends. In germline, CDR1 is MDHEN, CDR2 SYDVKM. The CDR3 has 15 residues. CDR3 loop: CASSLSPLTGNTIYF. CDR3 nucleotide sequence: TGTGCCAGCAGTTTAAGCCCCCTTACCGGAAACACCATATATTTT.

V gene TRBV29-1 combines with J gene TRBJ2-7, with 7 bases aligning to TRBD1. Germline CDR1 reads SQVTM; CDR2 reads ANQGSEA. Losses at the gene ends were 6 bases for V and 4 bases for J; bases not matched to a gene: 6. The CDR3 is made up of 12 amino acids. The CDR3 protein is CSVLTGYYEQYF. DNA of the CDR3: TGCAGCGTCCTGACAGGGTATTACGAGCAGTACTTC.

The chain combines TRBV6-1 with TRBJ2-1, with D unclear. V was shortened by 4 bases and J by 0 bases, with 13 bases between the two germline ends. CDR3 length equals 16 residues. Germline V gives CDR1 MNHNS, CDR2 SASEGT. CDR3: CASSVTTKSSYNEQFF. DNA for the CDR3: TGTGCCAGCAGTGTTACGACAAAAAGCTCCTACAATGAGCAGTTCTTC.

Turning to this clonotype: Its ends do not fully match the called genes, so a read error is possible. The chain joins TRBV15 to TRBJ1-4; D is ambiguous. Germline V gives CDR1 LNHNV, CDR2 YYDKDF (reference sequence). This CDR3 region has 16 residues. For the CDR3, the DNA is TGTGCCACCAGCAGAGATTTCGCTTCAACTAGTGAAAAACTGTTTTTT. The encoded protein is CATSRDFASTSEKLFF.

The chain recombines TRBV4-2 with TRBJ2-7, with D perhaps given as TRBD1 or TRBD2 (7 bases each). The germline gives CDR1 LGHNA, CDR2 YNFKEQ. The CDR3 is 15 amino acids. V was shortened by 4 bases and J by 1 base, with 14 bases between the two germline ends. CDR3 in amino acids: CASSLGGTASYEQYF. CDR3 DNA sequence: TGTGCCAGCAGCCTCGGGGGGACAGCTTCCTACGAGCAGTACTTC.